This record covers a single T cell receptor (beta chain). The antigen it recognizes is unknown. The data are from a study of CXCR3-negative and CXCR3-positive naive CD8 T cells (dated by TCRdb to the late 2010s). Turning to the overall study: In total, some 140 million TRB reads were obtained, or roughly 1.5 +/- 0.3 million reads per library. The diversity and physicochemical repertoire analyses included eleven to twelve donors pooled from two independent experiments. For the TRBV-TRBJ cluster analysis, the naive subsets came from roughly 5 donors, while the memory cells came from 3 donors. Beyond this particular receptor, the publication reports: Repertoire diversity was comparably high in both naive subsets but much lower in memory CD8+ T cells. Because surface CD5, which has been linked to self-reactivity in mice, was comparable between naive subsets, TCR interaction strength was also inferred from TRB CDR3 physicochemical properties. Because CXCR3 expression was partially decreased after cryopreservation, freshly isolated PBMCs were used for most assays. Similar TRBV-TRBJ usage was shown by naive CXCR3-negative and CXCR3-positive cells from the same donor, whereas distinct patterns were shown by memory cells.

For each CD8+ T cell subset, flow sorting was done in triplicate, and 310,000 or so cells per subset went directly into RLT lysis buffer. Standard density gradient centrifugation was used to isolate peripheral blood mononuclear cells from buffy coats. Total RNA was extracted from sorted cells with an RNeasy Mini Kit. The run used a NextSeq 550. The Human TCR Profiling Kit (MiLaboratory) was used to make UMI-labeled 5' RACE TRB cDNA libraries. The full amount of extracted RNA was used for cDNA synthesis, and the full amount of resulting cDNA was used for PCR amplification. The libraries were made side by side, with each library going through the same number of PCR cycles. From the authors' description of their analysis: With a requirement of at least two reads per UMI, MIGEC and MiXCR extracted about 53,000 +/- 9,400 unique UMI-labeled TRB cDNA molecules per library. On average, each library contained roughly 40,000 +/- 10,000 functional in-frame TRB CDR3 nucleotide clonotypes without stop codons. Diversity metrics, including normalized Shannon-Wiener and Chao1, were computed in VDJtools after downsampling to 5000 UMI-labeled TRB molecules per sample. For the central five CDR3 residues, VDJtools calculated physicochemical properties weighted by clonotype size, namely interaction energy, strength, volume and Kidera factor 4. One entry per CDR3 protein sequence results from the TCRdb reprocessing of the reads, with DNA left out. These V and J calls originate from TCRdb's pipeline instead of the authors' own analysis. This sample's table contains tens of thousands of distinct CDR3 sequences. The ten biggest clones cover approximately 22% of the sample.

What was sequenced was memory CD8+ T cells from blood. Reading the label with the study, this specimen's cell subset or site is: conventional CD8+ memory T cells (TMEM), sorted as controls. The TCR comes from a human donor in good health. Some clones in this sample may be carry-over from other donors' samples.

The CDR3 loop reads CASSFGQGSYEQYF. The chain uses TRBV7-2 and TRBJ2-7; TCRdb proposes TRBD1, but this gene call is untestable without DNA. In the germline V gene, CDR1 corresponds to SGHTA and CDR2 to FQGNSA. From its cysteine to its phenylalanine, the CDR3 spans 14 amino acids. The protein alone is recorded here. The CDR3, completed at both ends by the reference TRBV7-2 and TRBJ2-7 genes, gives the full variable domain GAGVSQSPSNKVTEKGKDVELRCDPISGHTALYWYRQSLGQGLEFLIYFQGNSAPDKSGLPSDRFSAERTGGSVSTLTIQRTQQEDSAVYLCASSFGQGSYEQYFGPGTRLTVT.